The clone carrying this T cell receptor beta chain was seen many times. Its antigen remains unknown. These data come from a study of early T cells in non-severe SARS-CoV-2 infection. Study in general: The study sequenced bulk RNA from unsorted whole blood, with chains unpaired.

Study-wide points: Matches to VDJdb favored anti-spike CD8 responses and missed private and CD4 specificities.

Attachment of unique molecular identifiers was made to individual cDNA molecules. TCRdb recomputed calls from the 5' RACE reads with MiXCR, one row per CDR3 protein. The table lists 50,000 or so distinct CDR3 sequences, around 5.2% of them singletons, with about 4.4% in the top ten. This CDR3 has 15 residues. In germline, CDR1 is LNHDA, CDR2 SQIVND (reference sequence). The V end lost 3 bases, the J end lost 1 base, and 10 bases lay between the germline ends. Sequencing was carried out using whole blood. This chain uses TRBV19 with TRBJ1-5; D perhaps matches TRBD1 (5 bases). The clonotype was recovered from an adult who was a healthcare worker with PCR-confirmed SARS-CoV-2 infection or an uninfected control (not recorded which). The CDR3 loop is CASSIGRASNQPQHF. In DNA form, the CDR3 reads TGTGCCAGTAGTATCGGCAGGGCGAGCAATCAGCCCCAGCATTTT.